What follows is one T cell receptor beta chain and its context. No antigen is known for it. The PCR had 60 Vbeta and 13 Jbeta primers. TCRdb's table, derived via immunoSEQ multiplex PCR, lists solely in-frame clones and lacks some. The sample has about 160,000 clones, 75% seen once; the top ten hold 2.5% to 3%. Germline V gives CDR1 SGHDT, CDR2 YYEEEE. The CDR3 runs 15 residues. V lost 2 bases to trimming and J lost 4 bases, with 15 bases between them. This specimen belongs to a study of cytomegalovirus exposure and HLA in healthy donors. Study results and caveats: Reportedly, TCR beta sequences accurately predicted HLA-A and HLA-B alleles in most subjects.

This sequence joins TRBV5-6 and TRBJ1-1; D might be TRBD1 (5 bases). The sample comprised PBMCs. The TCR was taken from a woman aged 45-65 years in good health and CMV-seropositive. The CDR3 is CASSFPGGVATEAFF. The DNA for the CDR3 is TGTGCCAGCAGCTTTCCGGGGGGGGTAGCCACTGAAGCTTTCTTT.